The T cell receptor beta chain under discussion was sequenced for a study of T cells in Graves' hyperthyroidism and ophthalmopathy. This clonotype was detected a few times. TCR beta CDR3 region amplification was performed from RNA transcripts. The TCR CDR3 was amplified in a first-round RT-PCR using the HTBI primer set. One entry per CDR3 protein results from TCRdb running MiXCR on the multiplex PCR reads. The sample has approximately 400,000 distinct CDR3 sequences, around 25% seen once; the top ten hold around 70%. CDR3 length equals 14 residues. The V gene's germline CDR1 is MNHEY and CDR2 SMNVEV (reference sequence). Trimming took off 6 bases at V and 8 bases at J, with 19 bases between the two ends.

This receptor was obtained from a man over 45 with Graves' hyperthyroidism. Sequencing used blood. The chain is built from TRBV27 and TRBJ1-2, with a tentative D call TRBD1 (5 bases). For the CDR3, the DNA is TGTGCCAGCAGAGGCCGGGGGGGGTTGGACGGCTACACCTTC. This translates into CASRGRGGLDGYTF.